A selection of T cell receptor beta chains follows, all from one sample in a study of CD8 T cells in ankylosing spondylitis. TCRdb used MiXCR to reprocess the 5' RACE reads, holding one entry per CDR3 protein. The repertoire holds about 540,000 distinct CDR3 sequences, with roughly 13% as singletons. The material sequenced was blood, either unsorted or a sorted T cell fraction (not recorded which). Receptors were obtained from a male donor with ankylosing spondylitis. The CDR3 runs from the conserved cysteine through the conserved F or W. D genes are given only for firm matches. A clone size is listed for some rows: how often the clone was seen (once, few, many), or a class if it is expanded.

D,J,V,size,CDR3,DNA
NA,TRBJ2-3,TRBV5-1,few,CASSLSTGTSADTQYF,TGCGCCAGCAGCTTATCGACCGGGACATCAGCAGATACGCAGTATTTT
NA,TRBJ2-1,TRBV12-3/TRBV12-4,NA,CASSQTHNEQFF,TGTGCCAGCAGCCAAACGCACAATGAGCAGTTCTTC
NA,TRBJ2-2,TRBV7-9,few,CASIQDALGELFF,TGTGCCAGCATTCAAGACGCCTTAGGGGAGCTGTTTTTT
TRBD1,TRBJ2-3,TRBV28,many,CASSLLDRGTDTQYF,TGTGCCAGCAGTTTGTTGGACAGGGGGACAGATACGCAGTATTTT
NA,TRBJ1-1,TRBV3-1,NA,CASSQVVTSNTEAFF,TGTGCCAGCAGCCAAGTCGTCACTTCTAACACTGAAGCTTTCTTT
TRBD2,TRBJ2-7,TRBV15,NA,CATSRDGGRSYEQYF,TGTGCCACCAGCAGAGACGGCGGGAGGTCCTACGAGCAGTACTTC
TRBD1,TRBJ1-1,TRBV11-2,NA,CASSSYRGRRATEAFF,TGTGCCAGCAGTTCTTACAGGGGGCGCAGGGCCACTGAAGCTTTCTTT
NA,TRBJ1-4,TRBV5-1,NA,CASSLEGLGEKLFF,TGCGCCAGCAGCTTGGAAGGACTTGGTGAAAAACTGTTTTTT
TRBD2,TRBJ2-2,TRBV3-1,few,CASSPTSGRGTGELFF,TGTGCCAGCAGCCCGACTAGCGGGAGGGGCACCGGGGAGCTGTTTTTT
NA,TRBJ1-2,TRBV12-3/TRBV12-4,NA,CATEPRGLSGYTF,TGTGCCACTGAGCCCCGGGGGCTGAGCGGCTACACCTTC
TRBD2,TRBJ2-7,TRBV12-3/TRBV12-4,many,CASSFGREGTEQYF,TGTGCCAGCAGTTTCGGGCGGGAGGGTACCGAGCAGTACTTC
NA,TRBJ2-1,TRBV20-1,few,CSAQRLGNEQFF,TGCAGTGCGCAACGACTTGGGAATGAGCAGTTCTTC
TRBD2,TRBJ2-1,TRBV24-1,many,CATSDFWGSGDEQFF,TGTGCCACCAGTGATTTTTGGGGGAGCGGGGATGAGCAGTTCTTC
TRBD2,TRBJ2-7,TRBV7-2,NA,CASSLRLAGSYEQYF,TGTGCCAGCAGCTTAAGACTAGCGGGATCCTACGAGCAGTACTTC
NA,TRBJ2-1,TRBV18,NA,CASSPSQARSSYNEQFF,TGTGCCAGCTCACCATCCCAGGCCCGAAGCTCCTACAATGAGCAGTTCTTC
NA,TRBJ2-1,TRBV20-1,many,CSAREPLYNEQFF,TGCAGTGCCCGGGAACCCTTATACAATGAGCAGTTCTTC
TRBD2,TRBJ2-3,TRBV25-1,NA,CASSTAGLAGEAHTQYF,TGTGCCAGCTCTACGGCGGGACTAGCGGGAGAGGCTCATACGCAGTATTTT
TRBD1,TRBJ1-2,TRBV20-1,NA,CSAKGGAEDYGYTF,TGCAGTGCGAAAGGGGGCGCTGAAGACTATGGCTACACCTTC
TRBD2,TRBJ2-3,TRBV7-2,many,CASSLASPSGGSTDTQYF,TGTGCCAGCAGCTTAGCGTCCCCCAGCGGGGGTAGCACAGATACGCAGTATTTT
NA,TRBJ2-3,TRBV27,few,CASSLKAASTDTQYF,TGTGCCAGCAGTTTGAAAGCGGCTAGCACAGATACGCAGTATTTT
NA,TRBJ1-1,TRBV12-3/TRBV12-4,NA,CASSFHGVGAFF,TGTGCCAGCAGTTTTCACGGGGTTGGAGCTTTCTTT
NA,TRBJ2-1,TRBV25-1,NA,CASSGSSGERNEQFF,TGTGCCAGCAGTGGATCCTCGGGAGAGCGCAATGAGCAGTTCTTC
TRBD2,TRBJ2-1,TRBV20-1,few,CSAAPGTSAYNEQFF,TGCAGTGCTGCTCCCGGGACTAGCGCGTACAATGAGCAGTTCTTC
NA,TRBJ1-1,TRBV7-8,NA,CASSPGLRTEAFF,TGTGCCAGCAGCCCGGGACTGCGTACTGAAGCTTTCTTT
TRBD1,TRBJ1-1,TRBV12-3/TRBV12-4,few,CASSLGGQGWTEAFF,TGTGCCAGCAGTTTGGGGGGACAGGGGTGGACTGAAGCTTTCTTT
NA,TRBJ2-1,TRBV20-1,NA,CSARVVGGWYNEQFF,TGCAGTGCTAGAGTAGTGGGGGGCTGGTACAATGAGCAGTTCTTC
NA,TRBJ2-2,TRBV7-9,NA,CASSRTQATNTGELFF,TGTGCCAGCAGCAGGACTCAAGCGACGAACACCGGGGAGCTGTTTTTT
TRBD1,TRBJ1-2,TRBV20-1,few,CSATDRTFNYGYTF,TGCAGTGCCACGGACAGGACCTTTAACTATGGCTACACCTTC
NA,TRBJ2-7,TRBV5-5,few,CASSLDRGRNEQYF,TGTGCCAGCAGCTTGGATCGAGGACGGAACGAGCAGTACTTC
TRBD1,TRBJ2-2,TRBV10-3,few,CAISFGTGMDTGELFF,TGTGCCATCAGTTTCGGGACAGGGATGGATACCGGGGAGCTGTTTTTT
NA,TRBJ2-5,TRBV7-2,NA,CASSLAGDSETQYF,TGTGCCAGCAGCTTAGCGGGGGACTCAGAGACCCAGTACTTC
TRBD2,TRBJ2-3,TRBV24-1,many,CATSDLPSGRSDTQYF,TGTGCCACCAGTGATTTGCCTAGCGGGCGTTCAGATACGCAGTATTTT
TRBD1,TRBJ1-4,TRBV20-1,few,CSARSPQGAGEKLFF,TGCAGTGCTAGAAGTCCACAGGGGGCTGGGGAAAAACTGTTTTTT
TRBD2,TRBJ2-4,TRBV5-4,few,CASSLDLPGTSGRLAKNIQYF,TGTGCCAGCAGCTTGGACCTACCGGGGACTAGCGGAAGATTAGCCAAAAACATTCAGTACTTC
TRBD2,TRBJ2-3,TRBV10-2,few,CASSPGLAGFWGGTDTQYF,TGCGCCAGCAGTCCAGGACTAGCGGGATTTTGGGGGGGCACAGATACGCAGTATTTT
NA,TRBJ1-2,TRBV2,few,CASSEAGVGYTF,TGTGCCAGCAGTGAAGCAGGGGTCGGCTACACCTTC
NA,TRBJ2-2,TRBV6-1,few,CASHGTRDGSETGELFF,TGTGCCAGCCACGGCACGAGGGACGGCTCGGAGACCGGGGAGCTGTTTTTT
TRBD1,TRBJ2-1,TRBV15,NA,CATSRDLPGQTYNEQFF,TGTGCCACCAGCAGAGATCTTCCGGGACAGACCTACAATGAGCAGTTCTTC
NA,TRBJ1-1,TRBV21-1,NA,CASSKGGQGRNTEAFF,TGTGCCAGCAGCAAAGGAGGGCAGGGACGGAACACCGAAGCTTTCTTT
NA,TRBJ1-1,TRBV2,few,CASSRGGRDTEAFF,TGTGCCAGCAGCCGGGGGGGCAGGGACACTGAAGCTTTCTTT
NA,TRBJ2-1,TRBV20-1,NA,CSAARGGVGNEQFF,TGCAGTGCAGCCAGGGGGGGAGTGGGAAATGAGCAGTTCTTC
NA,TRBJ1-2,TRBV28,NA,CASSFPPGVQGYTF,TGTGCCAGCAGTTTTCCCCCGGGGGTCCAAGGCTACACCTTC
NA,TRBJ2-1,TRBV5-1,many,CASSPRRDSSYNEQFF,TGCGCCAGCAGCCCACGCCGGGACTCCTCCTACAATGAGCAGTTCTTC
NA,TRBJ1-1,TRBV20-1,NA,CSARVAGSKGAFF,TGCAGTGCTAGAGTTGCAGGGAGTAAAGGGGCTTTCTTT
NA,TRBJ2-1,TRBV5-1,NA,CASSLTLRASYNEQFF,TGCGCCAGCAGCCTCACCCTTAGGGCCTCCTACAATGAGCAGTTCTTC
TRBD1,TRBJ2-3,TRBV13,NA,CASSFGDSRTDTQYF,TGTGCCAGCAGCTTCGGGGACAGCCGCACAGATACGCAGTATTTT
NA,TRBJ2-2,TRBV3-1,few,CASSQDRVGELFF,TGTGCCAGCAGCCAAGATCGAGTGGGGGAGCTGTTTTTT
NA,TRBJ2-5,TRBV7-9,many,CASSPLGEEKETQYF,TGTGCCAGCAGCCCCCTCGGGGAGGAAAAAGAGACCCAGTACTTC
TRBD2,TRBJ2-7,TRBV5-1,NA,CASTPGGSSRREQYF,TGCGCCAGCACCCCGGGGGGGTCGAGCAGACGCGAGCAGTACTTC
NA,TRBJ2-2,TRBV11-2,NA,CASSFFSVPTGELFF,TGTGCCAGCAGCTTTTTCAGTGTCCCCACCGGGGAGCTGTTTTTT
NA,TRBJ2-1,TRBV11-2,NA,CASSLVGGLSNEQFF,TGTGCCAGCAGCTTAGTAGGGGGTTTGAGCAATGAGCAGTTCTTC
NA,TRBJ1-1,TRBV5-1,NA,CASREKGSTEAFF,TGCGCCAGCCGTGAGAAGGGGAGCACTGAAGCTTTCTTT
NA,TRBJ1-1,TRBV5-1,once,CASHRDPNTEAFF,TGCGCCAGCCACAGGGACCCGAACACTGAAGCTTTCTTT
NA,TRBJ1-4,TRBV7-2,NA,CASSLGGGNEKLFF,TGTGCCAGCAGCTTAGGGGGCGGGAATGAAAAACTGTTTTTT
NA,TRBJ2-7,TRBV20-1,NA,CSATGSPYEQYF,TGCAGTGCTACCGGGAGTCCGTACGAGCAGTACTTC
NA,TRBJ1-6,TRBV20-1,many,CSLGGVSGSPLHF,TGCAGTTTAGGGGGGGTTTCAGGTTCACCCCTCCACTTT
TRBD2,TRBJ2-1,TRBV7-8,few,CASSPRDSGNSPYNEQFF,TGTGCCAGCAGCCCCCGCGACAGCGGGAATTCACCCTACAATGAGCAGTTCTTC
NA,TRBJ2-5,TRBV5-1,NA,CASTGTGETQYF,TGCGCCAGCACCGGGACGGGGGAGACCCAGTACTTC
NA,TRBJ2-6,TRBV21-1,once,CASREQGPCSGANVLTF,TGTGCCAGCAGGGAACAGGGTCCCTGCTCTGGGGCCAACGTCCTGACTTTC